These T cell receptor beta chains were read from a single sample in a study of blood T cell repertoires in COVID-19. Sequencing used immunoSEQ multiplex PCR; TCRdb keeps in-frame clones, though not all of them. The profile shows tens of thousands of clones, roughly nine tenths of them singletons. Source material: peripheral blood. Receptor source: a man between 60 and 75 years old with active or convalescent COVID-19. The CDR3 runs from the conserved cysteine through the conserved F or W. D genes are given only for firm matches. Not every row has a clone size; where given, it reads once, few, many or a size class.

clone_size | d_call | j_call | v_call | cdr3_aa | cdr3_nt
- | TRBD2 | TRBJ2-1 | TRBV27 | CASSFAGTTYNEQFF | TGTGCCAGCAGTTTCGCCGGGACTACCTACAATGAGCAGTTCTTC
- | - | TRBJ1-1 | TRBV7-6 | CASSLAGTRETNTEAFF | TGTGCCAGCAGCTTAGCGGGGACAAGGGAGACGAACACTGAAGCTTTCTTT
- | - | TRBJ2-5 | TRBV4-3 | CASSVGIQETQYF | TGCGCCAGCAGCGTCGGGATTCAAGAGACCCAGTACTTC
once | TRBD1 | TRBJ2-3 | TRBV2 | CASSGQGADTQYF | TGTGCCAGCAGTGGACAGGGTGCAGATACGCAGTATTTT
- | - | TRBJ2-1 | TRBV14 | CASSPVGASYNEQFF | TGTGCCAGCAGCCCAGTTGGAGCTTCTTACAATGAGCAGTTCTTC
few | - | TRBJ1-1 | TRBV10-3 | CAISAAATEAFF | TGTGCCATCAGTGCGGCGGCCACTGAAGCTTTCTTT
- | TRBD1 | TRBJ2-7 | TRBV3-1/TRBV3-2 | CASSHGDRGSYEQYF | TGTGCCAGCAGCCACGGGGACAGGGGCTCCTACGAGCAGTACTTC
- | TRBD1 | TRBJ2-5 | TRBV7-8 | CASSPFGLQGQETQYF | TGTGCCAGCAGCCCATTTGGCCTACAGGGGCAAGAGACCCAGTACTTC
few | - | TRBJ1-2 | TRBV4-1 | CASSPSTNYGYTF | TGCGCCAGCAGTCCATCCACTAACTATGGCTACACCTTC
- | - | TRBJ2-7 | TRBV3-1/TRBV3-2 | CASSQGTGTAYEQYF | TGTGCCAGCAGCCAAGGGACGGGGACTGCCTACGAGCAGTACTTC
once | TRBD2 | TRBJ2-1 | TRBV29-1 | CSVVPLWGGEQFF | TGCAGCGTTGTCCCATTGTGGGGGGGGGAGCAGTTCTTC
few | - | TRBJ1-2 | TRBV30 | CAGAASRMRGYTF | TGTGCGGGGGCAGCATCTCGGATGAGGGGCTACACCTTC
few | TRBD2 | TRBJ2-1 | TRBV7-6 | CASSLVAGGLDEQFF | TGTGCCAGCAGCTTAGTGGCGGGGGGGCTCGATGAGCAGTTCTTC
- | - | TRBJ1-4 | TRBV15 | CATSRASGGNEKLFF | TGTGCCACCAGCAGAGCTAGCGGAGGGAATGAAAAACTGTTTTTT
- | - | TRBJ1-1 | TRBV5-4 | CASSLEAVQGITEAFF | TGTGCCAGCAGCTTGGAGGCGGTCCAGGGGATCACTGAAGCTTTCTTT
- | - | TRBJ2-3 | TRBV18 | CASSPRLVGTDTQYF | TGTGCCAGCTCACCAAGACTAGTAGGGACAGATACGCAGTATTTT
- | - | TRBJ2-7 | TRBV11-1 | CASSFDRQFSYEQYF | TGTGCCAGCAGCTTCGACAGGCAATTCTCCTACGAGCAGTACTTC
- | - | TRBJ1-5 | TRBV18 | CASSPAGLGQPQHF | TGTGCCAGCTCACCAGCGGGGCTCGGCCAGCCCCAGCATTTT
- | - | TRBJ1-6 | TRBV7-8 | CASSYRRGLSPLHF | TGTGCCAGCAGCTACCGACGGGGGTTATCACCCCTCCACTTT
- | TRBD2 | TRBJ2-5 | TRBV3-1/TRBV3-2 | CASSQDTSGGIQETQYF | TGTGCCAGCAGCCAAGATACTAGCGGGGGCATACAAGAGACCCAGTACTTC
once | - | TRBJ1-6 | TRBV3-1/TRBV3-2 | CASSPGDLFSPLHF | TGTGCCAGCAGCCCGGGGGATCTTTTTTCACCCCTCCACTTT
- | TRBD1 | TRBJ2-1 | TRBV2 | CASIPGTGLTESSYNEQFF | TGTGCCAGCATACCCGGGACAGGGTTGACAGAAAGCTCCTACAATGAGCAGTTCTTC
- | - | TRBJ2-2 | TRBV2 | CASGGQSQGTGELFF | TGTGCCAGCGGTGGCCAATCCCAGGGAACCGGGGAGCTGTTTTTT
- | TRBD2 | TRBJ2-3 | TRBV7-3 | CASSFHSGGGTDTQYF | TGTGCCAGCAGCTTCCATAGCGGGGGAGGCACAGATACGCAGTATTTT
- | - | TRBJ1-1 | TRBV5-1 | CASSYTVNTEAFF | TGCGCCAGCAGCTATACAGTGAACACTGAAGCTTTCTTT
- | - | TRBJ2-5 | TRBV7-2 | CASSQGTRGETQYF | TGTGCCAGCAGCCAGGGGACCCGCGGGGAGACCCAGTACTTC
- | - | TRBJ1-1 | TRBV7-9 | CASSLGLESTEAFF | TGTGCCAGCAGCTTAGGTCTAGAAAGCACTGAAGCTTTCTTT
once | TRBD1 | TRBJ1-1 | TRBV11-3 | CASSAGTGVEDTEAFF | TGTGCCAGCAGTGCCGGGACAGGGGTGGAGGACACTGAAGCTTTCTTT
- | TRBD1 | TRBJ1-3 | TRBV9 | CASSPDRGPGNTIYF | TGTGCCAGCAGCCCCGACAGGGGGCCTGGAAACACCATATATTTT
- | TRBD1 | TRBJ1-1 | TRBV29-1 | CSACVDRYTEAFF | TGCAGCGCTTGCGTGGACAGGTACACTGAAGCTTTCTTT
- | TRBD1 | TRBJ1-5 | TRBV6-6 | CASRRTGVDSQPQHF | TGTGCCAGCAGGAGGACAGGGGTCGATAGCCAGCCCCAGCATTTT
- | TRBD1 | TRBJ2-7 | TRBV11-2 | CASSFDRGHEQYF | TGTGCCAGCAGCTTCGACAGGGGCCACGAGCAGTACTTC
- | - | TRBJ2-3 | TRBV6-6 | CASSPFISAITDTQYF | TGTGCCAGCAGCCCCTTTATTAGCGCAATCACAGATACGCAGTATTTT
- | - | TRBJ1-2 | TRBV19 | CASFRAGGYTF | TGTGCCAGTTTTCGAGCGGGCGGCTACACCTTC
- | TRBD1 | TRBJ1-2 | TRBV7-9 | CASSFVLGGTAGYTF | TGTGCCAGCAGCTTCGTCTTGGGTGGGACAGCGGGCTACACCTTC
- | TRBD2 | TRBJ2-5 | TRBV5-8 | CASNQLTSGTQETQYF | TGTGCCAGCAACCAACTGACTAGCGGGACCCAAGAGACCCAGTACTTC
- | - | TRBJ2-7 | TRBV6-6 | CASSPDRLNYEQYF | TGTGCCAGCAGTCCTGACAGGCTCAACTACGAGCAGTACTTC
- | - | TRBJ1-3 | TRBV9 | CASSVASGAGNTIYF | TGTGCCAGCAGCGTAGCTTCAGGGGCTGGAAACACCATATATTTT
- | TRBD1 | TRBJ1-2 | TRBV5-1 | CASAPVVGGGNYGYTF | TGCGCCAGCGCCCCGGTGGTAGGGGGCGGGAACTATGGCTACACCTTC
- | - | TRBJ2-1 | TRBV9 | CASSGMGQQFF | TGTGCCAGCAGCGGCATGGGGCAGCAGTTCTTC
- | - | TRBJ1-2 | TRBV2 | CASSEAGRTEGNYGYTF | TGTGCCAGCAGTGAAGCGGGACGGACAGAGGGGAACTATGGCTACACCTTC
- | - | TRBJ1-4 | TRBV10-1 | CASSNGDEKLFF | TGCGCCAGCAGTAACGGAGACGAAAAACTGTTTTTT
once | - | TRBJ2-3 | TRBV4-1 | CASSLTSTDTQYF | TGCGCCAGCAGCCTAACAAGCACAGATACGCAGTATTTT
- | - | TRBJ2-7 | TRBV7-2 | CASSSSGTSYEQYF | TGTGCCAGCAGCTCCTCAGGAACCTCCTACGAGCAGTACTTC
- | - | TRBJ1-2 | TRBV19 | CASSKTLGLVYGYTF | TGTGCCAGTAGTAAGACCCTTGGGCTGGTCTATGGCTACACCTTC
- | - | TRBJ1-1 | TRBV6-6 | CASSFQGNTEAFF | TGTGCCAGCAGTTTCCAGGGGAACACTGAAGCTTTCTTT
- | TRBD1 | TRBJ1-4 | TRBV6-5 | CASSYDRVEKLFF | TGTGCCAGCAGTTACGACAGGGTCGAAAAACTGTTTTTT
once | - | TRBJ1-3 | TRBV6-6 | CASSYGNSGNTIYF | TGTGCCAGCAGTTACGGCAACTCTGGAAACACCATATATTTT
- | - | TRBJ1-2 | TRBV15 | CATSRGQAVNGYTF | TGTGCCACCAGCAGAGGACAGGCAGTTAATGGCTACACCTTC
- | TRBD1 | TRBJ1-1 | TRBV19 | CASSAYYPNRGVWNTEAFF | TGTGCCAGTAGTGCGTACTACCCTAACAGGGGGGTTTGGAACACTGAAGCTTTCTTT
- | - | TRBJ2-1 | TRBV27 | CASSDRDAYNEQFF | TGTGCCAGCAGTGATAGAGATGCCTACAATGAGCAGTTCTTC